Below are 28 T cell receptor beta chains sequenced from a single sample in a study of blood T cell repertoires in COVID-19. Measured with immunoSEQ multiplex PCR; TCRdb has only the in-frame clones, and not every one. This table holds roughly 150,000 clones, roughly 77% found once. Sequenced: peripheral blood. These receptors were collected from a human donor in a cohort sampled during active COVID-19.

This clone was seen once. This sequence joins TRBV19 and TRBJ2-2; 12 bases are shared with TRBD1. This CDR3 region has 19 residues. Unmatched junction bases numbered 16, after V lost 7 bases and J lost 4 bases. CDR1 and CDR2 from the germline V gene are LNHDA and SQIVND (reference sequence). The CDR3 here is CASTGTGGFSSLLTGELFF. The CDR3 bases are TGTGCCAGTACCGGGACAGGGGGCTTCTCCAGCCTCCTCACCGGGGAGCTGTTTTTT.

The chain combines TRBV5-4 with TRBJ1-2; no clear D. Per germline, CDR1 SGHNT and CDR2 YYREEE (reference sequence). V was cut by 10 bases and J by 2 bases, with 15 bases left in between. CDR3 length equals 13 residues. The CDR3 coding sequence is TGTGCCGTATTACAGATATTGAACTATGGCTACACCTTC. As protein: CAVLQILNYGYTF.

This clone has at least ten counts. V is TRBV6-5 and J is TRBJ2-1, with 13 bases matching TRBD2. The length of the CDR3 is 15 residues. Germline V gene data show CDR1 as MNHEY and CDR2 as SVGAGI. V gave up 2 bases and J gave up 8 bases; unmatched junction bases: 3. The CDR3 spells CASSYGTSGTYEQFF. In nucleotides, the CDR3 is TGTGCCAGCAGTTACGGGACTAGCGGGACGTATGAGCAGTTCTTC.

This chain connects TRBV7-8 to TRBJ2-2, with no clear D. With 2 bases removed from V and 11 bases from J, the gap between germline ends came to 15 bases. Germline values: CDR1 SGHVS, CDR2 FQNEAQ. The CDR3 loop spans 14 amino acids. The CDR3, as DNA: TGTGCCAGCAGCTTAACAGATTTAAACATAGAGCTGTTTTTT. Its translation: CASSLTDLNIELFF.

The chain is built from TRBV5-4 and TRBJ2-2; D not certain. The CDR3 contains 15 residues. Germline CDR1 SGHNT, CDR2 YYREEE (reference sequence). The V end lost 6 bases, the J end lost 0 bases, and 12 bases lay between the germline ends. The CDR3 sequence: CASTSSGANTGELFF. DNA of the CDR3: TGTGCCAGCACTTCCTCAGGCGCGAACACCGGGGAGCTGTTTTTT.

The V and J genes are TRBV7-9 and TRBJ1-1; unclear D gene. This CDR3 has 13 amino acids. In germline, CDR1 is SEHNR, CDR2 FQNEAQ (reference sequence). Trimming removed 2 bases from V and 7 bases from J, with 11 bases in between. The CDR3 DNA reads TGTGCCAGCAGCTTAACGGCGGCTGGTGAAGCTTTCTTT. Encoded protein: CASSLTAAGEAFF.

The chain combines TRBV14 with TRBJ2-7; 7 bases fit TRBD1. J gave up 2 bases and V 3 bases, and 7 bases lay outside the gene matches. Germline values: CDR1 SGHDN, CDR2 FVKESK. The CDR3 totals 15 residues. The CDR3 protein is CASSHGRGLPYEQYF. In nucleotides, the CDR3 is TGTGCCAGCAGCCATGGAAGGGGGCTCCCCTACGAGCAGTACTTC.

This clone was seen only once. The chain couples TRBV4-1 to TRBJ1-1, with D maybe TRBD1 (6 bases). The germline V gene encodes CDR1 MGHRA and CDR2 YSYEKL. V shed 4 bases and J shed 0 bases, with 18 bases lying between them. The CDR3 sequence is 17 residues long. CDR3 sequence: CASSPRDTLALNTEAFF. The CDR3 DNA follows: TGCGCCAGCAGCCCCCGGGACACCCTCGCCCTGAACACTGAAGCTTTCTTT.

The rearrangement uses TRBV3-1 (or the pseudogene TRBV3-2) and TRBJ1-1, with D unclear. Germline V gives CDR1 LGHDT, CDR2 YNNKEL (reference sequence). The germline V and J ends were trimmed by 4 bases and 3 bases, with 12 bases remaining between them. This CDR3 contains 14 residues. The CDR3 loop is CASSPGYADTEAFF. CDR3 coding DNA: TGTGCCAGCAGCCCCGGATACGCGGACACTGAAGCTTTCTTT.

The chain uses TRBV6-1 and TRBJ1-5, with TRBD1 identical over 9 bases. Germline V CDR1 and CDR2: MNHNS, SASEGT. The CDR3 contains 18 residues. Trimming took 3 bases from V and 4 from J; bases not matched to a gene: 13. CDR3 residues: CASSEPGQGELGNQPQHF. The CDR3 DNA is TGTGCCAGCAGTGAGCCGGGACAGGGAGAGTTGGGTAATCAGCCCCAGCATTTT.

The chain links TRBV5-1 to TRBJ1-2; no clear D. The CDR3 covers 14 residues. Trimming took off 4 bases at V and 3 bases at J, with 13 bases between the two ends. The germline V gene has CDR1 SGHRS and CDR2 YFSETQ. CDR3 nucleotides: TGCGCCAGCAGCCGAGGGTGGAGTGACTATGGCTACACCTTC. This gives the protein CASSRGWSDYGYTF.

The genes are TRBV9 and TRBJ2-3, with no clear D. In germline, CDR1 is SGDLS, CDR2 YYNGEE. The length of the CDR3 is 13 residues. V was cut by 0 bases and J by 2 bases, with 4 bases left in between. CDR3 residues: CASSVDYTDTQYF. The CDR3 DNA follows: TGTGCCAGCAGCGTAGATTACACAGATACGCAGTATTTT.

The chain combines TRBV7-9 with TRBJ2-1; 10 bases are a match to TRBD1. The V gene end was trimmed by 4 bases and the J gene end by 7 bases; junction bases not matched to a gene: 10. The germline V gene encodes CDR1 SEHNR and CDR2 FQNEAQ (reference sequence). The CDR3 loop spans 16 amino acids. The CDR3 protein is CASSSSWGTGENEQFF. CDR3 sequence (DNA): TGTGCCAGCAGCTCCTCATGGGGGACAGGGGAAAATGAGCAGTTCTTC.

The chain links TRBV6-5 to TRBJ2-5; TRBD2 matches at 11 bases. The germline gives CDR1 MNHEY, CDR2 SVGAGI. This CDR3 is built from 14 residues. The junction had 3 bases not matched to a gene; V was cut back by 5 bases and J by 4 bases. CDR3 region: CASSPTSGRETQYF. The CDR3 region has the DNA TGTGCCAGCAGTCCCACTAGCGGGAGAGAGACCCAGTACTTC.

The chain recombines TRBV7-9 with TRBJ1-4; 7 positions match TRBD1. V was pared by 3 bases and J by 0 bases, with 1 base of the junction left unmatched. Looked up from germline, CDR1 is SEHNR and CDR2 is FQNEAQ (reference sequence). The CDR3 consists of 15 residues. The CDR3 spells CASSLGTATNEKLFF. The CDR3 DNA reads as TGTGCCAGCAGCTTGGGGACAGCAACTAATGAAAAACTGTTTTTT.

V and J are TRBV12-3 or TRBV12-4 and TRBJ1-5, with a possible D match to TRBD1 (5 bases). This CDR3 contains 13 residues. The V end lost 7 bases, the J end lost 5 bases, and 12 bases lay between the germline ends. The CDR3 is CASTLGGYQPQHF. CDR3 DNA sequence: TGTGCCAGCACCTTGGGGGGGTATCAGCCCCAGCATTTT.

This sequence joins TRBV23-1 and TRBJ1-2; a possible D gene is TRBD1 (5 bases). TRBV23-1 is given ORF status, its function remaining uncertain. V was trimmed by 10 bases and J by 5 bases, leaving 23 bases between them. The CDR3 totals 15 residues. As DNA, the CDR3 is TGCGCCACTCGGGACTGGGGCCCATTCGGGTATGGCTACACCTTC. Protein product: CATRDWGPFGYGYTF.

The chain recombines TRBV9 with TRBJ2-2; 11 bases are shared with TRBD2. The germline CDR1 and CDR2 sequences are SGDLS and YYNGEE. Trimming removed 0 bases from V and 8 bases from J; junction bases left unmatched: 6. This CDR3 region has 16 residues. The CDR3 is CASSVGLAGLRGELFF. CDR3 nucleotides: TGTGCCAGCAGCGTAGGACTAGCGGGACTTAGAGGGGAGCTGTTTTTT.

This clone came up once. The chain has TRBV29-1 and TRBJ2-7; 7 bases agree with TRBD2. V lost 6 bases to trimming and J lost 2 bases; unmatched junction nucleotides: 10. Germline CDR1 SQVTM, CDR2 ANQGSEA. The CDR3 spans 14 residues. CDR3 protein: CSVGGAGSTYEQYF. The CDR3 nucleotides are TGCAGCGTGGGAGGGGCAGGATCCACCTACGAGCAGTACTTC.

J is TRBJ2-7 and V is TRBV27; 9 bases agree with TRBD1. The germline V gene encodes CDR1 MNHEY and CDR2 SMNVEV (reference sequence). V shed 6 bases and J 5 bases; nucleotides not matched to a gene: 8. The CDR3 totals 14 residues. CDR3 nucleotide sequence: TGTGCCAGCAGGCCGGGACAGGGCTTCCACGAGCAGTACTTC. It is translated as CASRPGQGFHEQYF.

V and J are TRBV5-8 and TRBJ1-4; 7 positions match TRBD1. In germline, CDR1 is SGHTS, CDR2 YDEGEE. Unmatched junction bases numbered 2, after V lost 0 bases and J lost 3 bases. This CDR3 spans 15 amino acids. The chain's CDR3 is CASSLATGANEKLFF. The CDR3 DNA reads TGTGCCAGCAGCTTGGCTACAGGGGCTAATGAAAAACTGTTTTTT.

This chain links TRBV5-1 with TRBJ2-5; the match to TRBD1 covers 11 bases. The CDR3 is 15 residues long. V trimming: 4 bases; J trimming: 2 bases; junction bases outside the gene matches: 4. Germline CDR1 and CDR2: SGHRS and YFSETQ. In DNA, the CDR3 is TGCGCCAGCAGCGCCTGGGACAGGGGGCAAGAGACCCAGTACTTC. Residues: CASSAWDRGQETQYF. Full variable domain (rest looked up from reference TRBV5-1 and TRBJ2-5): KAGVTQTPRYLIKTRGQQVTLSCSPISGHRSVSWYQQTPGQGLQFLFEYFSETQRNKGNFPGRFSGRQFSNSRSEMNVSTLELGDSALYLCASSAWDRGQETQYFGPGTRLLVL.

Points on this clone: Without the conserved terminal phenylalanine or tryptophan, this CDR3 likely stems from a read error. The DNA is left out, because the CDR3 cannot be placed on it with certainty; the CDR3 is given as TCRdb lists it. V is TRBV5-4 and J is TRBJ2-7; the table gives TRBD1 as D, unverified against the DNA. Per germline, CDR1 SGHNT and CDR2 YYREEE (reference sequence). Inclusive of both ends, the CDR3 amounts to 13 amino acids. Here the CDR3 reads CASSLGPGATYIC.

This chain joins TRBV24-1 and TRBJ1-2; no reliable D call. The CDR3 contains 13 residues. V was cut by 6 bases and J by 2 bases, with 9 bases left in between. Germline CDR1 reads KGHDR; CDR2 reads SFDVKD. This CDR3 reads CATSIENNYGYTF. The CDR3 nucleotides read TGTGCCACCAGTATAGAAAACAACTATGGCTACACCTTC.

This clone was seen just once. This sequence joins TRBV19 and TRBJ1-1, with 9 bases identical to TRBD1. Germline values: CDR1 LNHDA, CDR2 SQIVND (reference sequence). With 4 bases clipped from V and 5 bases from J, the junction kept 5 bases outside the gene matches. CDR3 length: 14 residues. As DNA, the CDR3 is TGTGCCAGTAGTACCCAGACAGGGGGGACTGAAGCTTTCTTT. Amino acid sequence: CASSTQTGGTEAFF.

The table lists this clone with a few counts. The gene calls are TRBV4-3 and TRBJ1-5; maybe TRBD1 (6 bases). The CDR3 covers 15 residues. Between the trimmed V and J ends, which lost 4 bases and 3 bases, there was a span of 13 bases. Germline CDR1 is LGHNA and CDR2 is YSLEER. CDR3 DNA: TGCGCCAGCAGCCCTCAGCAGGGGCACAATCAGCCCCAGCATTTT. It is translated as CASSPQQGHNQPQHF.

Ten or more counts support this clone. J is TRBJ1-6 and V is TRBV18, with 7 bases aligning to TRBD1. The germline CDR1 and CDR2 sequences are KGHSH and LQKENI. CDR3 length equals 15 residues. The J segment lost 5 bases and the V segment lost 3 bases, leaving 4 bases of the junction unmatched. CDR3 region: CASSPRDRDNSPLHF. The CDR3 nucleotides are TGTGCCAGCTCACCCCGGGACAGAGATAATTCACCCCTCCACTTT.

J is TRBJ1-1 and V is TRBV2; maybe TRBD1 (5 bases). Germline values: CDR1 SNHLY, CDR2 FYNNEI. The V and J ends lost 7 bases and 1 base respectively, with 16 bases between them. CDR3 size: 15 residues. In DNA form, the CDR3 reads TGTGCCAGCACATCGGGGGTCCTGGGGAACACTGAAGCTTTCTTT. Residues: CASTSGVLGNTEAFF.